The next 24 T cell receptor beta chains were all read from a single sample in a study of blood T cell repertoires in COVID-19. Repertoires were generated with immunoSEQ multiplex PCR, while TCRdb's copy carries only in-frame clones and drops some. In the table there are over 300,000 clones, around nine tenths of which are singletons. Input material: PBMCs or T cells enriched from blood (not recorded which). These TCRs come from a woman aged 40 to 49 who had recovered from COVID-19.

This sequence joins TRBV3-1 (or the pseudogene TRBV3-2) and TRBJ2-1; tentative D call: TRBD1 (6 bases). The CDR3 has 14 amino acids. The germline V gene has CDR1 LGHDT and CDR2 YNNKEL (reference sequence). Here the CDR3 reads CAVSTGKTSSEQFF. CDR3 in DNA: TGTGCTGTCTCGACAGGAAAGACAAGCAGTGAGCAGTTCTTC.

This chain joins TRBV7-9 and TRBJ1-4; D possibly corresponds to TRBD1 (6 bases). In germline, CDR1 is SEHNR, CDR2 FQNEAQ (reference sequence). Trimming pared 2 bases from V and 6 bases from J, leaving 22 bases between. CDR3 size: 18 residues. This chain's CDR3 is CASSLTKQGIFSYEKLFF. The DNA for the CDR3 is TGTGCCAGCAGCTTAACGAAACAGGGAATTTTCTCCTATGAAAAACTGTTTTTT.

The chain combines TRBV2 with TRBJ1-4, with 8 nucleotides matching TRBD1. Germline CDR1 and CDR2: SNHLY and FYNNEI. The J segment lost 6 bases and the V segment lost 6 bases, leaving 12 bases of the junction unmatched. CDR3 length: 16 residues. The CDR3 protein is CASRPPRGQEDEKLFF. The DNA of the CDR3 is TGTGCCAGCAGACCCCCCAGGGGGCAAGAAGATGAAAAACTGTTTTTT.

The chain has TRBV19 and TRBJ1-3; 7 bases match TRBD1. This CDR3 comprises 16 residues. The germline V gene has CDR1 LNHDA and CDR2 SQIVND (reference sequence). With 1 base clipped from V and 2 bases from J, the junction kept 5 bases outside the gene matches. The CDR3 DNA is TGTGCCAGTAGTATAGTCGGGACAGACCCTGGAAACACCATATATTTT. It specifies CASSIVGTDPGNTIYF.

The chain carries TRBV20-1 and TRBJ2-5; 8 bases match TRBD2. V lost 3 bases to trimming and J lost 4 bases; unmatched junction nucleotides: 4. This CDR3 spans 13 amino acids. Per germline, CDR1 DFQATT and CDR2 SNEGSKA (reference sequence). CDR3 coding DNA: TGCAGTGCTAGTCGGCTAGCGGGAGAGACCCAGTACTTC. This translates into CSASRLAGETQYF.

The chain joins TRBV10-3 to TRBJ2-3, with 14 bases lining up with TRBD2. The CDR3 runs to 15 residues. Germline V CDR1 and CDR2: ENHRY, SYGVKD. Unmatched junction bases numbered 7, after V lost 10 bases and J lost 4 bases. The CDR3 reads CATGTSGSLADTQYF. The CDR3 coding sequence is TGTGCCACCGGGACTAGCGGGAGTTTGGCAGATACGCAGTATTTT.

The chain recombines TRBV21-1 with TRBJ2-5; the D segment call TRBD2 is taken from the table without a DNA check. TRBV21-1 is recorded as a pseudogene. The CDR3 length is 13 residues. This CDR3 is CASSTSRLETQYF. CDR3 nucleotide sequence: TGTGCCAGCAGTACGTCCCGGTTGGAGACCCAGTACTTC.

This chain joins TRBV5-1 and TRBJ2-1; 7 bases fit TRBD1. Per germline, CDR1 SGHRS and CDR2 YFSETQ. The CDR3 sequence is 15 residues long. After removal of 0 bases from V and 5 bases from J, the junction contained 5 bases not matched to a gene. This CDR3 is CASSLEGANHNEQFF. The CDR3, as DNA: TGCGCCAGCAGCTTGGAGGGGGCCAATCACAATGAGCAGTTCTTC. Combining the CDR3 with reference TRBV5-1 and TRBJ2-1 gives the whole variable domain KAGVTQTPRYLIKTRGQQVTLSCSPISGHRSVSWYQQTPGQGLQFLFEYFSETQRNKGNFPGRFSGRQFSNSRSEMNVSTLELGDSALYLCASSLEGANHNEQFFGPGTRLTVL.

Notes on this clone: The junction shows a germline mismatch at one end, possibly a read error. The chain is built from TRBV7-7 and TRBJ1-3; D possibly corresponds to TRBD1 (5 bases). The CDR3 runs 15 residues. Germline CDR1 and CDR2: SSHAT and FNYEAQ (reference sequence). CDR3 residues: CASSSGLSSGNTIYF. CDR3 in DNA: TGTGCTAGCAGCTCGGGACTCAGCTCTGGAAACACCATATATTTT.

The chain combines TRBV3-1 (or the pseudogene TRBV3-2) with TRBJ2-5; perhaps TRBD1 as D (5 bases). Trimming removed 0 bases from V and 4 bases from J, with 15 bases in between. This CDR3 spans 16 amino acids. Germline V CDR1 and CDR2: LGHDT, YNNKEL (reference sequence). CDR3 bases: TGTGCCAGCAGCCAAGATCAGGGCAGGGTTGCAGAGACCCAGTACTTC. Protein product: CASSQDQGRVAETQYF.

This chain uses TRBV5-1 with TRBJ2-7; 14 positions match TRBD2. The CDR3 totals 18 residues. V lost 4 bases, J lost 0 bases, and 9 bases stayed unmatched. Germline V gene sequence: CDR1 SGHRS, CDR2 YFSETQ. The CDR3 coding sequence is TGCGCCAGCAGCCTGGGACTAGCGGGAGCCGGGGGCTCCTACGAGCAGTACTTC. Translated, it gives CASSLGLAGAGGSYEQYF.

The CDR3 protein is CASSSLRGGGNTEAFF. In DNA form, the CDR3 reads TGTGCCAGCAGCTCCCTCCGGGGAGGGGGGAACACTGAAGCTTTCTTT. The chain combines TRBV7-9 with TRBJ1-1; possibly TRBD1 for D (6 bases). Trimming took 4 bases from V and 1 from J, leaving 16 bases between them. Germline CDR1 and CDR2: SEHNR and FQNEAQ (reference sequence). This CDR3 has 16 residues.

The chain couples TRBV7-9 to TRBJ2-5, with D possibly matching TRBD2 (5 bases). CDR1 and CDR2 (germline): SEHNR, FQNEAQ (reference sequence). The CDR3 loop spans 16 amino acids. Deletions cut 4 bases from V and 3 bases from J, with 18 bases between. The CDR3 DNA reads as TGTGCCAGCAGCTGGACGTCCCGGGGTCTGGAAGAGACCCAGTACTTC. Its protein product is CASSWTSRGLEETQYF.

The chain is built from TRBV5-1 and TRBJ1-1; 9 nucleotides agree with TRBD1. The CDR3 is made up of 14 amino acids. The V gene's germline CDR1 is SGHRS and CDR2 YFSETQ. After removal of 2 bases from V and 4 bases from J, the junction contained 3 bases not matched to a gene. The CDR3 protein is CASSFEQGATEAFF. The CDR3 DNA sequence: TGCGCCAGCAGCTTCGAACAGGGGGCCACTGAAGCTTTCTTT.

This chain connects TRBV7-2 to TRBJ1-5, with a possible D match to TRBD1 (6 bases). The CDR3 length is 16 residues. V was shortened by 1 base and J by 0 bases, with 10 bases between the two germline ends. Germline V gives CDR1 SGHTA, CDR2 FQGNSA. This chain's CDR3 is CASSLEGHSSNQPQHF. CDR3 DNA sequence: TGTGCCAGCAGCTTAGAGGGACACTCTAGCAATCAGCCCCAGCATTTT.

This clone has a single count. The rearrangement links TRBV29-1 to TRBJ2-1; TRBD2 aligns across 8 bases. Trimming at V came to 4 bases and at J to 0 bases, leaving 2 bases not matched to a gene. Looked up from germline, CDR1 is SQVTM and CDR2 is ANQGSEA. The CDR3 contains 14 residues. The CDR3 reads CSVVGTSSYNEQFF. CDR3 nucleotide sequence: TGCAGCGTTGTAGGGACTAGCTCCTACAATGAGCAGTTCTTC.

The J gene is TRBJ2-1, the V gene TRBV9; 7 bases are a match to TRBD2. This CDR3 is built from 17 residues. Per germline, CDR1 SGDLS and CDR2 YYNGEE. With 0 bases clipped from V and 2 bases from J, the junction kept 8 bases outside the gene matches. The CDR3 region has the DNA TGTGCCAGCAGCGTAGAGGGGCTAGCGGCCCCCTACAATGAGCAGTTCTTC. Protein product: CASSVEGLAAPYNEQFF.

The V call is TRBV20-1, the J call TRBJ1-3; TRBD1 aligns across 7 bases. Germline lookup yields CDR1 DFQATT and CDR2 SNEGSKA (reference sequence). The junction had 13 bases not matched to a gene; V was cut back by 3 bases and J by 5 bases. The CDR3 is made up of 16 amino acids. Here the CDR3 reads CSASQTGKDLRNTIYF. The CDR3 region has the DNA TGCAGTGCTAGTCAGACAGGGAAAGACTTAAGAAACACCATATATTTT.

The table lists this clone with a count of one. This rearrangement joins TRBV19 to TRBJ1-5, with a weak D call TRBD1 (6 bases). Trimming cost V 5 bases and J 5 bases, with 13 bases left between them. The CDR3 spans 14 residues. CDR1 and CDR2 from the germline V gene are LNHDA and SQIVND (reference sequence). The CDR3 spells CASSLLQGYQPQHF. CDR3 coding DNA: TGTGCCAGTAGTCTACTACAGGGTTATCAGCCCCAGCATTTT.

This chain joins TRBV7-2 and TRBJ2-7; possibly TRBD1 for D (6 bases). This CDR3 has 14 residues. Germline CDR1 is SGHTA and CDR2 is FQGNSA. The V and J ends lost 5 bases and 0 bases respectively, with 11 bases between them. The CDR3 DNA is TGTGCCAGCAGCCTTCAGGGGAGCTCCTACGAGCAGTACTTC. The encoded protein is CASSLQGSSYEQYF.

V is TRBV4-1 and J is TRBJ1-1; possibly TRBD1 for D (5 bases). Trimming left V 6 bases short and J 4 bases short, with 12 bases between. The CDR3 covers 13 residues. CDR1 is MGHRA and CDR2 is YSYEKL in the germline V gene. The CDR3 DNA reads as TGCGCCAGCAGGCAGGAGCAGGGCACTGAAGCTTTCTTT. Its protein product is CASRQEQGTEAFF.

The CDR3 DNA follows: TGTGCCATCAGCTCGGGGGGGGACACCGGGGAGCTGTTTTTT. Translating it yields CAISSGGDTGELFF. The chain is built from TRBV10-3 and TRBJ2-2; TRBD2 matches at 8 bases. The J segment lost 3 bases and the V segment lost 6 bases, leaving 3 bases of the junction unmatched. The CDR3 sequence is 14 residues long. CDR1 and CDR2 from the germline V gene are ENHRY and SYGVKD.

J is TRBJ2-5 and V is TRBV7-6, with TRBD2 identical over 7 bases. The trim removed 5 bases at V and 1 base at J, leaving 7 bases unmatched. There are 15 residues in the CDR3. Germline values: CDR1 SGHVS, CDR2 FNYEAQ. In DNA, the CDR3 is TGTGCCAGCAGCCTGCTGGCTAGCGGCCAAGAGACCCAGTACTTC. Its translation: CASSLLASGQETQYF.

The CDR3 here is CSVVPGTEAFF. The CDR3 DNA reads TGCAGCGTTGTCCCGGGGACTGAAGCTTTCTTT. The chain has TRBV29-1 and TRBJ1-1; D is uncertain. With 4 bases removed from V and 5 bases from J, the gap between germline ends came to 8 bases. This CDR3 region has 11 residues. Germline V gene lookup returns CDR1 SQVTM and CDR2 ANQGSEA.